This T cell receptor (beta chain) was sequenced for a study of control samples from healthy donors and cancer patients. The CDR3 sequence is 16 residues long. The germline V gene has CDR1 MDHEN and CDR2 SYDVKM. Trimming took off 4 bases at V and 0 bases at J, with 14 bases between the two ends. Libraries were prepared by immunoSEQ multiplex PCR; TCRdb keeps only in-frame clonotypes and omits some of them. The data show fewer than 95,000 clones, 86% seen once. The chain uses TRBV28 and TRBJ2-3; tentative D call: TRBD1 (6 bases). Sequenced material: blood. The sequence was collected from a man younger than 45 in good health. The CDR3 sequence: CASSSAGTPSTDTQYF. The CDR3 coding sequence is TGTGCCAGCAGTTCTGCCGGGACACCCAGCACAGATACGCAGTATTTT.